There are a few counts of the clone carrying this TCR beta chain. The sample is drawn from a study of T cells in Graves' hyperthyroidism and ophthalmopathy. RNA transcripts were the template for amplifying TCR beta CDR3 regions. With the HTBI primer set, the TCR CDR3 went through a first round of RT-PCR. TCRdb reprocessed the multiplex PCR reads via MiXCR and lists one record per CDR3 protein. The sample lists more than 650,000 distinct CDR3 sequences, around 15% occurring once. The germline V gene has CDR1 DFQATT and CDR2 SNEGSKA (reference sequence). The CDR3 loop spans 14 amino acids. With 0 bases removed from V and 8 bases from J, the gap between germline ends came to 14 bases.

The sequence was obtained from a woman between 18 and 29 years old with Graves' hyperthyroidism. The V and J genes are TRBV20-1 and TRBJ1-5; D perhaps matches TRBD1 (5 bases). Sequenced input: blood. The CDR3 sequence is CSARDLGLGEPQHF. In nucleotides, the CDR3 is TGCAGTGCTAGAGATCTGGGACTAGGTGAGCCCCAGCATTTT.